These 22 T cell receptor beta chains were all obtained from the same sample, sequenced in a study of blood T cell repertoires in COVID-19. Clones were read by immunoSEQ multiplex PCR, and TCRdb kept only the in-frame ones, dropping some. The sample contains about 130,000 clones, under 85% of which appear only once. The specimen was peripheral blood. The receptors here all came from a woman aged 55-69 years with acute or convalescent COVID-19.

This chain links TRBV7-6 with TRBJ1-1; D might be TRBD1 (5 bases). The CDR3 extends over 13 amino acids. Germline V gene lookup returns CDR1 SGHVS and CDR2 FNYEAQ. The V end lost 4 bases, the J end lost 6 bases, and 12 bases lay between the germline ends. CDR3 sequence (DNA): TGTGCCAGCAGCTGGGGGGAGGAGGCTGAAGCTTTCTTT. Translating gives CASSWGEEAEAFF.

For the CDR3, the DNA is TGTGCCAGCAGCTTCCGACTAGCGGGGGGCTGGGATGAGCAGTTCTTC. It encodes CASSFRLAGGWDEQFF. The chain has TRBV7-2 and TRBJ2-1, with 13 bases identical to TRBD2. Germline V gene lookup returns CDR1 SGHTA and CDR2 FQGNSA. Trimming removed 3 bases from V and 8 bases from J; junction bases left unmatched: 7. CDR3 length: 16 amino acids.

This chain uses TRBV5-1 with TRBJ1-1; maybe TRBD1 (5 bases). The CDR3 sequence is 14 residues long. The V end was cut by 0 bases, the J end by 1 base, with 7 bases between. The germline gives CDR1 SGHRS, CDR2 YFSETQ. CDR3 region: CASSLAGGNTEAFF. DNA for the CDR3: TGCGCCAGCAGCTTGGCCGGGGGGAACACTGAAGCTTTCTTT.

The CDR3 loop is CASSTQENTEAFF. The CDR3 region has the DNA TGTGCCAGCAGTACACAGGAAAACACTGAAGCTTTCTTT. The V and J genes are TRBV2 and TRBJ1-1; D perhaps matches TRBD1 (5 bases). V was shortened by 5 bases and J by 2 bases, with 9 bases between the two germline ends. The germline gives CDR1 SNHLY, CDR2 FYNNEI. The CDR3 length is 13 residues.

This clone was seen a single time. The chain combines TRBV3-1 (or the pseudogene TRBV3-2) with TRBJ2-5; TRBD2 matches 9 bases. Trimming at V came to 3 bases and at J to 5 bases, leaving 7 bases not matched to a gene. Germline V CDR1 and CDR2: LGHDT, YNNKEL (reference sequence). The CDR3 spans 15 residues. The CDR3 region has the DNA TGTGCCAGCAGCCAGGGGGTTACTAGCGGGGAGACCCAGTACTTC. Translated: CASSQGVTSGETQYF.

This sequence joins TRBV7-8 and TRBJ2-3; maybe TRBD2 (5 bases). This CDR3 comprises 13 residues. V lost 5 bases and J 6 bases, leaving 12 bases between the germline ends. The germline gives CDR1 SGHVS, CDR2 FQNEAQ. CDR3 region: CASSAHGGDTQYF. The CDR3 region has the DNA TGTGCCAGCAGCGCGCACGGAGGCGATACGCAGTATTTT.

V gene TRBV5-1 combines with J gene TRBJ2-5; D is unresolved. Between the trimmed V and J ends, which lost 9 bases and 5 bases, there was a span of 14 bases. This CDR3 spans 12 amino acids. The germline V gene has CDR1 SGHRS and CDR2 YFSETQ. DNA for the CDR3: TGCGCCACCTCCCCACCCGGGGAGACCCAGTACTTC. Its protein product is CATSPPGETQYF.

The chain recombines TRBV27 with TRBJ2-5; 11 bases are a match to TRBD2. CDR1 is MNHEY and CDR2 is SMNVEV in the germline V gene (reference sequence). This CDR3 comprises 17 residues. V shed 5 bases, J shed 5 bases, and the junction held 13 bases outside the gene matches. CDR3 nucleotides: TGTGCCAGCAGTCTTAATCCCCCGACTAGCGGGGTTGAGACCCAGTACTTC. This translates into CASSLNPPTSGVETQYF.

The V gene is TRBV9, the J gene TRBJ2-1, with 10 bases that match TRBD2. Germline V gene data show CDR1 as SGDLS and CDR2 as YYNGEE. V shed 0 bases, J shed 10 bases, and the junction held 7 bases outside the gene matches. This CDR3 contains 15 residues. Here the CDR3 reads CASSVERGLATEQFF. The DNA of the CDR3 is TGTGCCAGCAGCGTAGAGAGGGGACTAGCGACAGAGCAGTTCTTC.

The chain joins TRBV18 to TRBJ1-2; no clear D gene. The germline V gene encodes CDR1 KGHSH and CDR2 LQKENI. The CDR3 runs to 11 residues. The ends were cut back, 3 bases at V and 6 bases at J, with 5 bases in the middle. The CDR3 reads CASSPQDGYTF. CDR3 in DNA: TGTGCCAGCTCACCCCAGGATGGCTACACCTTC.

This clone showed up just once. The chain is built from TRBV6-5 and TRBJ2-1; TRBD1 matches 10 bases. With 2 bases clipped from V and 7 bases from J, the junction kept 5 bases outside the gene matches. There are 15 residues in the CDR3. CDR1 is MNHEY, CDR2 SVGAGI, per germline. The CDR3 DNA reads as TGTGCCAGCAGTTACCGAGGGACAGGGGTAAATGAGCAGTTCTTC. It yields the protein CASSYRGTGVNEQFF.

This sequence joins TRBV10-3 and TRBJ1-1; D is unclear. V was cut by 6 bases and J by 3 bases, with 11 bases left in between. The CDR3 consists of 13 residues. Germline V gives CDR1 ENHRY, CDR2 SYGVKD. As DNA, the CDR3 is TGTGCCATCAGGACGGGAAGGGACACTGAAGCTTTCTTT. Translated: CAIRTGRDTEAFF.

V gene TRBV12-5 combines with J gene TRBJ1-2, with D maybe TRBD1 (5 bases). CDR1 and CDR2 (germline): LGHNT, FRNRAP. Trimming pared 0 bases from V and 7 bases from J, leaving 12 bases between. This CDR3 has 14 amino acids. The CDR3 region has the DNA TGTGCTAGTGGTTTGGTAGGTCAGGGATCTGGCTACACCTTC. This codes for CASGLVGQGSGYTF.

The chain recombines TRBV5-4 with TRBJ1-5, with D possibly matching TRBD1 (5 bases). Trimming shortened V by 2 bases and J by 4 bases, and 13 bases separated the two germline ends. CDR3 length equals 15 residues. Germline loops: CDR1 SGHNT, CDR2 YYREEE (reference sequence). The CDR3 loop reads CASSFYGGRNQPQHF. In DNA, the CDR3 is TGTGCCAGCAGCTTTTACGGGGGTCGAAATCAGCCCCAGCATTTT. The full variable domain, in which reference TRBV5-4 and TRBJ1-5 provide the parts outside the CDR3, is ETGVTQSPTHLIKTRGQQVTLRCSSQSGHNTVSWYQQALGQGPQFIFQYYREEENGRGNFPPRFSGLQFPNYSSELNVNALELDDSALYLCASSFYGGRNQPQHFGDGTRLSIL.

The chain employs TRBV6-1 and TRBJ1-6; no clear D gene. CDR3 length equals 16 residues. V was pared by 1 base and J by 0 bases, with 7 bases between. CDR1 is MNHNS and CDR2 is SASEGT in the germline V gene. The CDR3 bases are TGTGCCAGCAGTGAAGGTCCGAGCTCCTATAATTCACCCCTCCACTTT. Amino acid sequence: CASSEGPSSYNSPLHF.

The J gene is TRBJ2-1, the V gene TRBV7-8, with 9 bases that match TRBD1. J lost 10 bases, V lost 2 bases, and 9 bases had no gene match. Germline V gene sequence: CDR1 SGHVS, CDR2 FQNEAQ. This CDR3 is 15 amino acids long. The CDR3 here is CASSLRDRELEEQFF. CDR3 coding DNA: TGTGCCAGCAGCTTAAGGGACAGGGAACTCGAAGAGCAGTTCTTC.

The CDR3 bases are TGCGCCAGCAGCTTGGGTTCGACAGGACCCAACTATGGCTACACCTTC. It specifies CASSLGSTGPNYGYTF. The chain employs TRBV5-1 and TRBJ1-2; the D gene is possibly TRBD1 (6 bases). Looked up from germline, CDR1 is SGHRS and CDR2 is YFSETQ. CDR3 length equals 16 residues. Trimming removed 0 bases at V and 2 bases at J, with 14 bases between.

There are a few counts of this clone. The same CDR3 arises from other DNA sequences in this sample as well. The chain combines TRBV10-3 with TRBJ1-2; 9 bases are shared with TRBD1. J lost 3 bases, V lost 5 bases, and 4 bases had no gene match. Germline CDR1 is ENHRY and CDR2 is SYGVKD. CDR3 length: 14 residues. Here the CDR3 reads CAISLGQGDYGYTF. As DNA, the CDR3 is TGTGCCATCAGTTTGGGACAGGGCGACTATGGCTACACCTTC.

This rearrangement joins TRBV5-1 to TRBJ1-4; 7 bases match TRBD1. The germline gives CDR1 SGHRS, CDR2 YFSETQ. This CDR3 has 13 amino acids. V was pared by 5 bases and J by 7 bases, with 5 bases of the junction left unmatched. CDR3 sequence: CASRTGFSEKLFF. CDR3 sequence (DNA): TGCGCCAGCAGGACAGGGTTTTCTGAAAAACTGTTTTTT.

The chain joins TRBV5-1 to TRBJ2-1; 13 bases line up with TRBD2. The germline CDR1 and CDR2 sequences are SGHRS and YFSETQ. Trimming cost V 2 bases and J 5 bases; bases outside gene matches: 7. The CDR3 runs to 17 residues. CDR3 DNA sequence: TGCGCCAGCAGCTTAGTGCTGACTAGCGGGGGGAACAATGAGCAGTTCTTC. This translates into CASSLVLTSGGNNEQFF.

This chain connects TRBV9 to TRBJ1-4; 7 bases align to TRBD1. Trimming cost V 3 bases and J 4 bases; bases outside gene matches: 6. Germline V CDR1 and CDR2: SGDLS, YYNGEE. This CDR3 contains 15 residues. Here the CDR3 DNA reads TGTGCCAGCAGCGCCTCCGGACAGGTTAATGAAAAACTGTTTTTT. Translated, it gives CASSASGQVNEKLFF.

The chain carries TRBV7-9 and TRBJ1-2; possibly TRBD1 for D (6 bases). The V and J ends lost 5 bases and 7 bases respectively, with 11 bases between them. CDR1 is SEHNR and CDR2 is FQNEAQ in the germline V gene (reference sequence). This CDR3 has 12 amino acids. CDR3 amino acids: CASSPGQTGYTF. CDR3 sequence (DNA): TGTGCCAGCAGCCCCGGACAGACTGGCTACACCTTC.